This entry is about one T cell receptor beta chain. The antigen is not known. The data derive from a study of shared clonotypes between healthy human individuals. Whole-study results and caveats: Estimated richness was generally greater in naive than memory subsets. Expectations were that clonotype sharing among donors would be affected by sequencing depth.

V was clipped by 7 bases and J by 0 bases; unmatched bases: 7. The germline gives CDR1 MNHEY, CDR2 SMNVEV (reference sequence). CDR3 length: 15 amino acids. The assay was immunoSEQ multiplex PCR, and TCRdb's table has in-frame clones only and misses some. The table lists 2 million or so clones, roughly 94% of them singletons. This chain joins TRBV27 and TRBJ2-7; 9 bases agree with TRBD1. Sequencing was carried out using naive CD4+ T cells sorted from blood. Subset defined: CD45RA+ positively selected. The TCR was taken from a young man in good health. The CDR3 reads CASTQGTGPSYEQYF. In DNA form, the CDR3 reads TGTGCCAGCACCCAAGGGACAGGGCCCTCCTACGAGCAGTACTTC.